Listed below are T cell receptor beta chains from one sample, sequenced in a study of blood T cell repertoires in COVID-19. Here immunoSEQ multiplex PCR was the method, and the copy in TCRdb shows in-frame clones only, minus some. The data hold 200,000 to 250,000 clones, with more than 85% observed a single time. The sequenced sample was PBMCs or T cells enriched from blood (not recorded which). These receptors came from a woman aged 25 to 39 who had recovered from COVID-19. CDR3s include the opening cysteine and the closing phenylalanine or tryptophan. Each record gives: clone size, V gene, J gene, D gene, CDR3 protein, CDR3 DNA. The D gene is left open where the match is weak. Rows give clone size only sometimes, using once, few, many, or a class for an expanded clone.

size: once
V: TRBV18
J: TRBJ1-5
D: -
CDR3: CASSPYSNQPQHF
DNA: TGTGCCAGCTCACCCTATAGCAATCAGCCCCAGCATTTT

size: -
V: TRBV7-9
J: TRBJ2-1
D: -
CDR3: CASKWAADNEQFF
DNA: TGTGCCAGCAAATGGGCAGCGGACAATGAGCAGTTCTTC

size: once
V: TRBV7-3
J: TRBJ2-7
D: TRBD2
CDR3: CASSSSSGSYEQYF
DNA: TGTGCCAGCAGCTCTTCTAGCGGGAGCTACGAGCAGTACTTC

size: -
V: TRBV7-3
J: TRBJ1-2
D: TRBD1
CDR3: CASSLTAGTAGHGYTF
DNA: TGTGCCAGCAGCTTAACTGCCGGGACAGCTGGTCATGGCTACACCTTC

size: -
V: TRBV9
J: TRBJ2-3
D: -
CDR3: CASSGGTDTQYF
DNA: TGTGCCAGCAGCGGAGGGACAGATACGCAGTATTTT

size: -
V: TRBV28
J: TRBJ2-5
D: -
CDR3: CASSFRRETQYF
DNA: TGTGCCAGCAGTTTTCGGAGAGAGACCCAGTACTTC

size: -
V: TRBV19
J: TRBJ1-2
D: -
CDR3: CASRQGRDGYTF
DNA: TGTGCCAGTAGGCAGGGGCGGGATGGCTACACCTTC

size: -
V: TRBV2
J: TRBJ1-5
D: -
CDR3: CASRVTQGDTQPQHF
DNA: TGTGCCAGCAGAGTGACTCAGGGTGATACTCAGCCCCAGCATTTT

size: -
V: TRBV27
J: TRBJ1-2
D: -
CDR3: CASRSHQGPSGYTF
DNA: TGTGCCAGCAGATCCCACCAGGGTCCGTCCGGCTACACCTTC

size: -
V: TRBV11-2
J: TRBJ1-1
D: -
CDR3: CASGLDIVDTEAFF
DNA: TGTGCCAGCGGCCTTGACATTGTGGACACTGAAGCTTTCTTT

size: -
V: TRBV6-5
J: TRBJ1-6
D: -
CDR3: CASSYPPRVTLSPLHF
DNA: TGTGCCAGCAGTTACCCCCCCCGGGTGACCCTTTCACCCCTCCACTTT

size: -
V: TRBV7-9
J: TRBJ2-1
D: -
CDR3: CASSPGGGRAYNEQFF
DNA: TGTGCCAGCAGCCCAGGGGGCGGGAGGGCCTACAATGAGCAGTTCTTC

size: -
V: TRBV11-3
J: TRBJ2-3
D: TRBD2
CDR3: CASSFGAGALWDTQYF
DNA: TGTGCCAGCAGCTTCGGAGCGGGAGCCCTCTGGGATACGCAGTATTTT

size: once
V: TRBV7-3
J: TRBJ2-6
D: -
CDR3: CASSTTAGAGANVLTF
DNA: TGTGCCAGCAGCACCACCGCAGGGGCCGGGGCCAACGTCCTGACTTTC

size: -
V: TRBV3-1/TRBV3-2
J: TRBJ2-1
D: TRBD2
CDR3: CASSLLAESSYNEQFF
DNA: TGTGCCAGCAGCCTTCTAGCGGAGAGCTCCTACAATGAGCAGTTCTTC

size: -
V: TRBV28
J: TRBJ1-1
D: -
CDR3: CASSSPGGATTEAFF
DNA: TGTGCCAGCAGTTCCCCCGGTGGGGCGACCACTGAAGCTTTCTTT

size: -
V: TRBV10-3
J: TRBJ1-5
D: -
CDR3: CATTGQPNQPQHF
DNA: TGTGCCACCACCGGACAGCCCAATCAGCCCCAGCATTTT

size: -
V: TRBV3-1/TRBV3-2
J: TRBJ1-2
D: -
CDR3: CASSQGIPGTNYGYTF
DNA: TGTGCCAGCAGCCAGGGTATTCCGGGGACTAACTATGGCTACACCTTC

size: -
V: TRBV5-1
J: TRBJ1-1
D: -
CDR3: CASSSEVAGGTEAFF
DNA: TGCGCCAGCAGCTCAGAGGTGGCCGGGGGCACTGAAGCTTTCTTT

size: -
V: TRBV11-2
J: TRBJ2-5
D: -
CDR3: CASSPSEETQYF
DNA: TGTGCCAGCAGCCCTTCGGAAGAGACCCAGTACTTC

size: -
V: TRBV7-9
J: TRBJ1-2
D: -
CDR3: CASSLGARALGYTF
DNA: TGTGCCAGCAGCTTGGGGGCGCGGGCTCTTGGCTACACCTTC

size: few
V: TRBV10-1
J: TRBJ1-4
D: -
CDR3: CASTLTGLNEKLFF
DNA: TGCGCCAGCACTCTGACAGGACTCAATGAAAAACTGTTTTTT

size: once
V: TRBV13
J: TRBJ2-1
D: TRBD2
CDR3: CASSSTSGAGIF
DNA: TGTGCCAGCAGCTCAACTAGCGGGGCCGGGATCTTC

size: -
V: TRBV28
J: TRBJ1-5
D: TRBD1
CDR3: CASSFGRGLSNQPQHF
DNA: TGTGCCAGCAGTTTTGGCAGGGGGCTTAGCAATCAGCCCCAGCATTTT

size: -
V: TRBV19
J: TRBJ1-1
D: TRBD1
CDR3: CASSTDRVGTEAFF
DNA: TGTGCCAGTAGTACAGACAGGGTTGGCACTGAAGCTTTCTTT

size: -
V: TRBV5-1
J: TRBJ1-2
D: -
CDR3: CASSSGTNRGGYTF
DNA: TGCGCCAGCAGCTCCGGGACGAACCGGGGGGGCTACACCTTC

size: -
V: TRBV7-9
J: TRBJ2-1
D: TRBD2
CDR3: CASSPRLADLNEQFF
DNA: TGTGCCAGCAGCCCCCGACTAGCGGATCTTAATGAGCAGTTCTTC

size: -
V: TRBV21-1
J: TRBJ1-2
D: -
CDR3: CASSLRPGQGAVGGYTF
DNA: TGTGCCAGCAGCCTCAGACCGGGACAGGGGGCGGTGGGTGGCTACACCTTC

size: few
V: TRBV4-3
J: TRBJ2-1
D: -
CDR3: CASSAFYGEQFF
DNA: TGCGCCAGCAGCGCCTTTTACGGTGAGCAGTTCTTC

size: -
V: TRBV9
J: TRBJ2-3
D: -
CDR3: CASSPTSTGGTDTQYF
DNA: TGTGCCAGCAGCCCGACCTCGACGGGCGGGACAGATACGCAGTATTTT

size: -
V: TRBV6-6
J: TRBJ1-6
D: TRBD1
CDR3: CASRVSDRGNSPLHF
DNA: TGTGCCAGCAGAGTATCGGACAGGGGCAATTCACCCCTCCACTTT

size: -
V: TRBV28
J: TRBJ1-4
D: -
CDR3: CASRGNGRETGEKLFF
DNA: TGTGCCAGCAGGGGGAATGGCAGGGAAACAGGGGAAAAACTGTTTTTT

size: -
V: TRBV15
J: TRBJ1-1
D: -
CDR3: CATSRDTGGGTEAFF
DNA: TGTGCCACCAGCAGAGATACGGGAGGTGGTACTGAAGCTTTCTTT

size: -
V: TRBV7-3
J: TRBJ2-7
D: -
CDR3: CASSYNREYRRYEQYF
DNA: TGTGCCAGCAGCTATAACCGCGAGTACAGGCGCTACGAGCAGTACTTC

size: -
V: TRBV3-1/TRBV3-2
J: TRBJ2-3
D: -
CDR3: CASSLYTDTQYF
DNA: TGTGCCAGCAGCCTATATACAGATACGCAGTATTTT

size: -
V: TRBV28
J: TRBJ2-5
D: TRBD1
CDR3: CASSLIDRVTQYF
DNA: TGTGCCAGCAGTTTAATCGACAGGGTAACCCAGTACTTC